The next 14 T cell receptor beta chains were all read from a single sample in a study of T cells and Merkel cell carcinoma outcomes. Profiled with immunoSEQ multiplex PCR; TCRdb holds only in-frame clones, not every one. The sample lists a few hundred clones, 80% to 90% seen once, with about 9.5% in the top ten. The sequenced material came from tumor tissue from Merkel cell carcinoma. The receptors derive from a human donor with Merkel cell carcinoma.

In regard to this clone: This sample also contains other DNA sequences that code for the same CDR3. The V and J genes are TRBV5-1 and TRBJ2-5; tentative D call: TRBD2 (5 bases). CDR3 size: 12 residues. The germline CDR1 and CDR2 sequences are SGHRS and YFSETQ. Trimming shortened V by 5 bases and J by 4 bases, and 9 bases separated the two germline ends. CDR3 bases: TGCGCCAGCAGAGCCGAGGGAGAGACCCAGTACTTC. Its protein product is CASRAEGETQYF.

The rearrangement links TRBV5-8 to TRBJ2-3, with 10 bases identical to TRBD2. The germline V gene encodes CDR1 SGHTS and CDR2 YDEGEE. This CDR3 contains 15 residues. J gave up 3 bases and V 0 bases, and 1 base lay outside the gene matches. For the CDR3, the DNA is TGTGCCAGCAGCTTGGCAGCGGGGGGGACAGATACGCAGTATTTT. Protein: CASSLAAGGTDTQYF.

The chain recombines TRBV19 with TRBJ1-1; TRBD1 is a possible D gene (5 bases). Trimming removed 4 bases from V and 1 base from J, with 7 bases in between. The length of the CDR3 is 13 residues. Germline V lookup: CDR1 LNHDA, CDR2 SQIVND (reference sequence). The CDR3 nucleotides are TGTGCCAGTAGTACCGGGACGAACACTGAAGCTTTCTTT. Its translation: CASSTGTNTEAFF.

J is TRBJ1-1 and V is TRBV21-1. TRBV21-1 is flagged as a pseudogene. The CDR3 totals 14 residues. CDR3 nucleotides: TGTGCCAGCAGAGGGGAGGGGCCGGGACCTGAAGCTTTCTTT. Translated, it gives CASRGEGPGPEAFF.

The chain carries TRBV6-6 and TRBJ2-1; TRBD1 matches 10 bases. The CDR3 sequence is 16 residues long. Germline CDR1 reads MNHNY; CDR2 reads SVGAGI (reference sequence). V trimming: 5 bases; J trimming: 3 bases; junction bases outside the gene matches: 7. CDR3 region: CASSGAGTGVYNEQFF. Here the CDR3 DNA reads TGTGCCAGCAGTGGCGCCGGGACAGGGGTCTACAATGAGCAGTTCTTC.

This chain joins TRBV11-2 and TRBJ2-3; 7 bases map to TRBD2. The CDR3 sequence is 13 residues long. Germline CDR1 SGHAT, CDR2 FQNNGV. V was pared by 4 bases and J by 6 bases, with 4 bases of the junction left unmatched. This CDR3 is CASSSGLDDTQYF. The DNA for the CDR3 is TGTGCCAGCAGCTCCGGACTAGACGATACGCAGTATTTT.

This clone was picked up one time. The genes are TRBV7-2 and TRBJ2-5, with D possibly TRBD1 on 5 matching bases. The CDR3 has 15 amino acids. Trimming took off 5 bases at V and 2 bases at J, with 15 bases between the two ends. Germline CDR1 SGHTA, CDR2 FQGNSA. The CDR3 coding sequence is TGTGCCAGCAGCCCCAGGGTGGCCCAACAAGAGACCCAGTACTTC. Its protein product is CASSPRVAQQETQYF.

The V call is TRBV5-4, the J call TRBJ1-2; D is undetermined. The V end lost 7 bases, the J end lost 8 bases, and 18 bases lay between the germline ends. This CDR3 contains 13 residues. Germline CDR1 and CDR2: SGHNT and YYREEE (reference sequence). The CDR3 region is CASGRGTKGGYTF. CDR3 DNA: TGTGCCAGCGGTCGGGGAACCAAAGGAGGCTACACCTTC.

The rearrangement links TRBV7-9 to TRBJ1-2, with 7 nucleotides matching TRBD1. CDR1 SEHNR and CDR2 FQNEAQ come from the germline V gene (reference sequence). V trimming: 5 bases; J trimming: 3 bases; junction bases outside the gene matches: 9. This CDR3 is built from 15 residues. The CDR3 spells CASSPGGRGDYGYTF. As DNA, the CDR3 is TGTGCCAGCAGCCCCGGTGGCAGGGGGGACTATGGCTACACCTTC.

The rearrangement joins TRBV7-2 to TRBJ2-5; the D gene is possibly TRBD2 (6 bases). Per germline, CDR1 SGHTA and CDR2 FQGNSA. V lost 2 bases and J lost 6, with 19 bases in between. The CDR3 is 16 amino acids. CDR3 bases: TGTGCCAGCAGCTTAAGGGTACTAGCCCCCGGCAAGACCCAGTACTTC. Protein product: CASSLRVLAPGKTQYF.

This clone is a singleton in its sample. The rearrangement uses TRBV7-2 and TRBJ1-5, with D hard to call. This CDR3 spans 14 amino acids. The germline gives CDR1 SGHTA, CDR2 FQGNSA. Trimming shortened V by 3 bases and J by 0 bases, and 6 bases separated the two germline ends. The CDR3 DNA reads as TGTGCCAGCAGCTTCTGGGTTAGCAATCAGCCCCAGCATTTT. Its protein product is CASSFWVSNQPQHF.

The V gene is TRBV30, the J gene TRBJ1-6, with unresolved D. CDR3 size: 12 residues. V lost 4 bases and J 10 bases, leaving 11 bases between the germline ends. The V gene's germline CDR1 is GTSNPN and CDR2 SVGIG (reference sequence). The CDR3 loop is CAWKGSESPLHF. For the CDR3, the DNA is TGTGCCTGGAAGGGATCGGAGTCACCCCTCCACTTT.

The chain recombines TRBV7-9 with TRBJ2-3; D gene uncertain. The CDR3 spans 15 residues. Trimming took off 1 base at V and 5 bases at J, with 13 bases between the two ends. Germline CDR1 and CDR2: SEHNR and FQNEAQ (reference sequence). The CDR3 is CASSLGVGLEDTQYF. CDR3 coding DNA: TGTGCCAGCAGCTTAGGTGTAGGGTTGGAAGATACGCAGTATTTT.

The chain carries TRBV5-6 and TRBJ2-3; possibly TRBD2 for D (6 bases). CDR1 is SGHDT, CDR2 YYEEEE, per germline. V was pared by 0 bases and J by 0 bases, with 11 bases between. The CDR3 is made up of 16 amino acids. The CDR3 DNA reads TGTGCCAGCAGCTTGGTTTGGGACTCTAGCACAGATACGCAGTATTTT. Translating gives CASSLVWDSSTDTQYF.